This TCR beta chain was sequenced during a study of blood T cell repertoires in COVID-19. Assay used: immunoSEQ multiplex PCR; TCRdb lists only in-frame clones, some missing. The table lists more than 300,000 clones, roughly 90% of them singletons. Per germline, CDR1 MDHEN and CDR2 SYDVKM. This CDR3 comprises 14 residues. With 4 bases removed from V and 6 bases from J, the gap between germline ends came to 13 bases. Sequenced: PBMCs or T cells enriched from blood (not recorded which). The chain couples TRBV28 to TRBJ2-4; D not certain. The TCR was taken from a woman aged 25 to 39 who had recovered from COVID-19. The CDR3 spells CASSSIRGLNIQYF. CDR3 coding DNA: TGTGCCAGCAGTTCGATCCGTGGGCTAAACATTCAGTACTTC.